Listed below are T cell receptor beta chains from one sample, sequenced in a study of shared clonotypes between healthy human individuals. Sequencing used immunoSEQ multiplex PCR; TCRdb keeps in-frame clones, though not all of them. Of 2 million to 2.5 million clones listed, nearly 97% are singletons. Input material: naive CD4+ T cells sorted from blood. These receptors were obtained from a man younger than 35 in good health. Both conserved end residues are part of each CDR3. Fields, in order: J gene, clone size, D gene, V gene, CDR3 DNA, CDR3 protein. The D gene is left open where the match is weak. Rows give clone size only sometimes, using once, few, many, or a class for an expanded clone.

TRBJ2-1,once,.,TRBV7-9,TGTGCCAGCAGCTTACGAGGGGATTACAATGAGCAGTTCTTC,CASSLRGDYNEQFF
TRBJ2-1,.,TRBD2,TRBV29-1,TGCAGCGTTGAGGGAGGGAGGATCTCCTACAATGAGCAGTTCTTC,CSVEGGRISYNEQFF
TRBJ2-1,.,.,TRBV18,TGTGCCAGCTCACCGCTCGGGGGTGGGACCTACAATGAGCAGTTCTTC,CASSPLGGGTYNEQFF
TRBJ2-1,.,TRBD2,TRBV5-1,TGCGCCAGCAGCTTCACTAGCGGCAACAATGAGCAGTTCTTC,CASSFTSGNNEQFF
TRBJ2-5,.,TRBD2,TRBV5-1,TGCGCCAGCAGCTTGGATATTCATCGTACTAGCGCTAACCAAGAGACCCAGTACTTC,CASSLDIHRTSANQETQYF
TRBJ2-2,once,.,TRBV30,TGTGCCTGGAAAGGGAACACCGGGGAGCTGTTTTTT,CAWKGNTGELFF
TRBJ2-1,.,.,TRBV6-5,TGTGCCAGCAGCCGGACTCCGTACAATGAGCAGTTCTTC,CASSRTPYNEQFF
TRBJ1-3,once,.,TRBV4-1,TGCGCCAGCAGCCAATCGTCCCACTCTGGAAACACCATATATTTT,CASSQSSHSGNTIYF
TRBJ1-1,.,.,TRBV30,TGTGCCTGGAGTGCGAAGCAGAACACTGAAGCTTTCTTT,CAWSAKQNTEAFF
TRBJ2-2,once,.,TRBV19,TGTGCCAGTAGTATGGGGGGCGGTACACGCACCGGGGAGCTGTTTTTT,CASSMGGGTRTGELFF
TRBJ1-1,.,TRBD1,TRBV6-5,TGTGCCAGCAGTTACCGAACAGGGGCCTCGGGAGCTTTCTTT,CASSYRTGASGAFF
TRBJ2-1,.,.,TRBV5-6,TGTGCCAGCAGCTTGGCGACACGGAGTAGGGGCAATGAGCAGTTCTTC,CASSLATRSRGNEQFF
TRBJ1-1,.,TRBD1,TRBV7-9,TGTGCCAGCAGCTTCGGGACAGGGGTCAACACTGAAGCTTTCTTT,CASSFGTGVNTEAFF
TRBJ1-1,.,.,TRBV2,TGTGCCAGCACGTCGGTGAACACTGAAGCTTTCTTT,CASTSVNTEAFF
TRBJ2-3,.,TRBD2,TRBV7-9,TGTGCCCCCACACCCGCGGGGGGCGAGACAGATACGCAGTATTTT,CAPTPAGGETDTQYF
TRBJ2-7,.,TRBD2,TRBV18,TGTGCCAGCTCAGAGCCCGGGACTAGCGCTAGTAGCGAGCAGTACTTC,CASSEPGTSASSEQYF
TRBJ2-1,.,TRBD2,TRBV19,TGTGCCAGTAGTATTGGGGCTAGCGGGGCCTACAATGAGCAGTTCTTC,CASSIGASGAYNEQFF
TRBJ2-7,.,TRBD2,TRBV14,TGTGCCAGCAGCCGAGCAGAAGCGGGACTATACGAGCAGTACTTC,CASSRAEAGLYEQYF
TRBJ2-7,.,TRBD2,TRBV7-2,TGTGCCAGCAGCCAAATGGGACTAGCGGGGTACGAGCAGTACTTC,CASSQMGLAGYEQYF
TRBJ2-2,.,.,TRBV5-1,TGCGCCAGCAAAATCGGACAAAACGCGAACACCGGGGAGCTGTTTTTT,CASKIGQNANTGELFF
TRBJ2-2,.,.,TRBV10-1,TGCGCCAGTCGGACGAGGCGGGTATTAACCGGGGAGCTGTTTTTT,CASRTRRVLTGELFF
TRBJ2-5,.,.,TRBV6-1,TGTGCCAGCTCCAGGGGAGGCCAAGAGACCCAGTACTTC,CASSRGGQETQYF
TRBJ1-1,.,.,TRBV14,TGTGCCAGCAGCCACCGACAACAGAGATACACTGAAGCTTTCTTT,CASSHRQQRYTEAFF
TRBJ2-5,.,TRBD2,TRBV7-2,TGTGCCAGCAACCTAGCGGGAGAAGAGACCCAGTACTTC,CASNLAGEETQYF
TRBJ2-1,.,TRBD1,TRBV10-3,TGTGCCATCAGTGCAGGCAGGGGGTCCTACAATGAGCAGTTCTTC,CAISAGRGSYNEQFF
TRBJ2-7,.,.,TRBV18,TGTGCCAGCTCACGACGGCCCCACGACGGGGGCATATACGAGCAGTACTTC,CASSRRPHDGGIYEQYF
TRBJ1-5,.,TRBD1,TRBV19,TGTGCCAGTAGTAGAGGACAGGGGATGGGTCAGCCCCAGCATTTT,CASSRGQGMGQPQHF
TRBJ1-1,.,TRBD1,TRBV19,TGTGCCAGTAGTATCGGGACAGAGGCTACTGAAGCTTTCTTT,CASSIGTEATEAFF
TRBJ1-6,.,.,TRBV27,TGTGCCAGCAGTTTGTGGAGAGAGAATAATTCACCCCTCCACTTT,CASSLWRENNSPLHF
TRBJ2-5,.,.,TRBV18,TGTGCCAGCTCACCAAGGCCAGACCAAGAGACCCAGTACTTC,CASSPRPDQETQYF
TRBJ2-7,.,.,TRBV10-3,TGTGCCATCAGTGAGGGCAGGGGAGACTACGAGCAGTACTTC,CAISEGRGDYEQYF